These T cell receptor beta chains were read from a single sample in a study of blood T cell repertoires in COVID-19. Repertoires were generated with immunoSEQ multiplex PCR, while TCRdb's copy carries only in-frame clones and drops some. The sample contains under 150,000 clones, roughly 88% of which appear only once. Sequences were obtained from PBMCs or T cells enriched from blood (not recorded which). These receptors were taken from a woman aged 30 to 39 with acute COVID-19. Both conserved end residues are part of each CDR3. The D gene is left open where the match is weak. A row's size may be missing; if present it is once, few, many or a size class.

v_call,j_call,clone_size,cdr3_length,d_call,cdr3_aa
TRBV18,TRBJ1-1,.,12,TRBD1,CASSHDRGEAFF
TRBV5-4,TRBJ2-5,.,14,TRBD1,CASSATGEQETQYF
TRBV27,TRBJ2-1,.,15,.,CASSFRRTGLHEQFF
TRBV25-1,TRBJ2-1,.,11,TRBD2,CASRGGRKQFF
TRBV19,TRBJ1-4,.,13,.,CASSRSVGEKLFF
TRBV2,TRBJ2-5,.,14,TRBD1,CASSDSGGRETQYF
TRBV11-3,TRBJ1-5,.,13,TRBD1,CASRRRGPQPQHF
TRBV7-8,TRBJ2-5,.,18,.,CASSLFARAVGGQETQYF
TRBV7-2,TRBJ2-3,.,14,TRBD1,CASSSQGGTDTQYF
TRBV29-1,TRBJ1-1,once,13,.,CSVLQVRDTEAFF
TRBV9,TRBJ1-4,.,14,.,CASSAGQTNEKLFF
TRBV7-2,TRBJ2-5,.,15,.,CASSLGGQYLETQYF
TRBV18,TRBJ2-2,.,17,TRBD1,CASSPDYRGSNTGELFF
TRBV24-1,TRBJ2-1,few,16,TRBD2,CATSDGTSGIYNEQFF
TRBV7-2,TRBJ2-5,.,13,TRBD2,CASSPSGKETQYF
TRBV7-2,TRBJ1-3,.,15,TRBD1,CASSYSTGGGNTIYF
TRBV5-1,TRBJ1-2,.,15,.,CASSTSPLTGYGYTF
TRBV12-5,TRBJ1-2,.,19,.,CASGLAPKGGSPPAYGYTF
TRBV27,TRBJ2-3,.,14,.,CASSSVLRGDTQYF
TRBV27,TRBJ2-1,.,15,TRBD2,CASSLSSGIYNEQFF
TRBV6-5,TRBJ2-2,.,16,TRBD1,CASSYLGQGNTGELFF
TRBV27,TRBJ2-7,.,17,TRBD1,CASSLTGQGKDPYEQYF
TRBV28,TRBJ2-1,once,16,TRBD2,CASSSRWSGSDNEQFF
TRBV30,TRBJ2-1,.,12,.,CAWSMSGNEQFF
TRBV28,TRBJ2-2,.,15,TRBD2,CASIKGLTYTGELFF
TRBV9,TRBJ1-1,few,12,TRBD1,CASSVTGGAAFF
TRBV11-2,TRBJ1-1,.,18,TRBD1,CASSLNQFQGAPNTEAFF
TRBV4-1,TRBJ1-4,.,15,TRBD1,CASSPSGTGPEKLFF
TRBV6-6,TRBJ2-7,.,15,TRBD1,CASSLGQGVPYEQYF
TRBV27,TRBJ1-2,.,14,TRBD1,CASSRAGTGDGYTF
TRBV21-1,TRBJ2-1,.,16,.,CASIGTSGRRVNEQFF
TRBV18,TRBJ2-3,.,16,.,CASSPPKSEVGTGWYF
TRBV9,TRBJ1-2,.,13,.,CASSAGQSYGYTF
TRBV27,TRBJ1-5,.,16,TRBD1,CASSLGSPGTGFPQHF
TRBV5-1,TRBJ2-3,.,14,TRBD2,CASRPGLASDTQYF
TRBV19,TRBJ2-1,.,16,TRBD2,CASSIAVAGEEDEQFF
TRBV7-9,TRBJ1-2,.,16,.,CASSSPIRGQTYGYTF
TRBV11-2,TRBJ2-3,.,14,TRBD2,CASSLLGTSGGQYF
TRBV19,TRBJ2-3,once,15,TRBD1,CASSWTGGSTDTQYF
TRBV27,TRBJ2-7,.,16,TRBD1,CASSLSRDRESWEQYF
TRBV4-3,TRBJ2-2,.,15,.,CASSHNAQNTGELFF
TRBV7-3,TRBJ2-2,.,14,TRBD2,CASSLNSGNGELFF
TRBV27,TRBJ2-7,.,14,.,CASSLSSGHDEQYF
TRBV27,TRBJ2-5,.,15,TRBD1,CASSFGQGAGETQYF
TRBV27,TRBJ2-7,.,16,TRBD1,CASSFSQGALTYEQYF
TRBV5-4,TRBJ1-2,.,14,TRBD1,CASSLDWTGVGYTF
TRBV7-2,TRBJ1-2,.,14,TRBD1,CASSPPTGSHGYTF